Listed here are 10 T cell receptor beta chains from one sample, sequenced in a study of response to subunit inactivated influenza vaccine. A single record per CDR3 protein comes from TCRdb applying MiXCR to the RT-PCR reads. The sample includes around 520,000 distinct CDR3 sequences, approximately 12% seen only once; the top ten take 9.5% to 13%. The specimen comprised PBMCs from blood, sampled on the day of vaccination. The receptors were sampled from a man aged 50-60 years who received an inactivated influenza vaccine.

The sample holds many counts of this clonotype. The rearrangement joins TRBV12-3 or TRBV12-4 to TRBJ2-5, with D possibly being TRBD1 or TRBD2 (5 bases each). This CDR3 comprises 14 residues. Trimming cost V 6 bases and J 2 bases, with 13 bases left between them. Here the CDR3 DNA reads TGTGCCAGCAGCAAACCGGGGCCTCAAGAGACCCAGTACTTC. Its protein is CASSKPGPQETQYF.

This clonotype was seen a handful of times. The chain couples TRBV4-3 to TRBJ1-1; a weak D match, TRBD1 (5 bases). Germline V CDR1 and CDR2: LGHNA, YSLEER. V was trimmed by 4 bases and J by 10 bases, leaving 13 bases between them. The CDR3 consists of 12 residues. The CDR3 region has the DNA TGCGCCAGCAGCCCACTGAGGGGAGTAGCTTTCTTT. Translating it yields CASSPLRGVAFF.

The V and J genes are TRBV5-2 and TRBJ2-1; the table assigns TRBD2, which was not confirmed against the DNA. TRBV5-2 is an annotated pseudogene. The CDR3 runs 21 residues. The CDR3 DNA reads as TGTGCCAGCCCCTTGAGCCAGCGGGAGGGCCACAGTGCCCTCTCCTACAATGAGCAGTTCTTC. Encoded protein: CASPLSQREGHSALSYNEQFF.

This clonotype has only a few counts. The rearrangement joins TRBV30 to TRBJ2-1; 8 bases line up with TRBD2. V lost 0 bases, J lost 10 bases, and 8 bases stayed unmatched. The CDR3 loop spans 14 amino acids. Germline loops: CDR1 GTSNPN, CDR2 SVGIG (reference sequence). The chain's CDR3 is CAWSVGAPGGEQFF. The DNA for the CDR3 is TGTGCCTGGAGTGTGGGGGCTCCGGGAGGGGAGCAGTTCTTC.

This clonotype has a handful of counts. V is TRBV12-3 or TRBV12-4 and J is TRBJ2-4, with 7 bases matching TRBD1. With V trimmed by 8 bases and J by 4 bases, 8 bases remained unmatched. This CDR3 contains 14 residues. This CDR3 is CASRDSLGKNIQYF. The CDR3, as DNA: TGTGCCAGCCGGGACAGCCTGGGAAAAAACATTCAGTACTTC.

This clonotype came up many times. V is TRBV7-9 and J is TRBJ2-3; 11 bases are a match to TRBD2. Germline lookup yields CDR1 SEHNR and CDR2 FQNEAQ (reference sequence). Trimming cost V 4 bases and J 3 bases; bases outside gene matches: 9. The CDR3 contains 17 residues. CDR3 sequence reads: CASSSWTSGRLTDTQYF. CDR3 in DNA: TGTGCCAGCAGCTCTTGGACTAGCGGGCGACTGACAGATACGCAGTATTTT.

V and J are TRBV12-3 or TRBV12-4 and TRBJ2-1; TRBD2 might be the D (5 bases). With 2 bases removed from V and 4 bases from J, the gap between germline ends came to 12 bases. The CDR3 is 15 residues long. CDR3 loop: CASSLSGRQYNEQFF. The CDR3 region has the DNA TGTGCCAGCAGTTTAAGTGGGAGACAATACAATGAGCAGTTCTTC.

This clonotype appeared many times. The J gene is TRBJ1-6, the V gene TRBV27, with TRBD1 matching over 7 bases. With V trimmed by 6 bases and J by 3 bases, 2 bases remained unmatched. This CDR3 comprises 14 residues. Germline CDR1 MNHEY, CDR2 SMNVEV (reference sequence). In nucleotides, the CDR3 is TGTGCCAGCAGCCGGGACAGCTATAATTCACCCCTCCACTTT. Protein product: CASSRDSYNSPLHF.

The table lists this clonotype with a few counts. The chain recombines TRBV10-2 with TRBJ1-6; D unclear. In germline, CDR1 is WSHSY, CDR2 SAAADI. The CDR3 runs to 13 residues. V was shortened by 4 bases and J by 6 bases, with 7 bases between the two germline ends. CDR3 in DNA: TGCGCCAGCAGTGCCAGGAGTAATTCACCCCTCCACTTT. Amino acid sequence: CASSARSNSPLHF.

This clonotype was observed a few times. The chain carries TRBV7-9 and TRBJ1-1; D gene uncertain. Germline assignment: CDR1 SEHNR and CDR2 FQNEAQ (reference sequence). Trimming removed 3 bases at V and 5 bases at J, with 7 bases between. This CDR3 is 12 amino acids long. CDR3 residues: CASSFVATEAFF. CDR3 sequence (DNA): TGTGCCAGCAGCTTCGTGGCGACTGAAGCTTTCTTT.